A single sample is the source of the 23 T cell receptor beta chains below, sequenced in a study of T cell repertoires in cytomegalovirus infection. Using its own MiXCR run on the reads, TCRdb lists one record per CDR3 protein. In the table there are about 920,000 distinct CDR3 sequences, around 32% of which are singletons. What these receptors recognize is not known. Sequences were derived from cultured CD8+ T cells from PBMCs, sampled from culture after CMV antigen stimulation. Receptors originate from a human donor in good health (CMV status not recorded). Some clones in this sample may be carry-over from other donors' samples.

This clonotype was seen ten or more times. This chain connects TRBV7-6 to TRBJ2-1, with TRBD2 matching over 8 bases. The CDR3 extends over 16 amino acids. Unmatched junction bases numbered 8, after V lost 5 bases and J lost 2 bases. Germline CDR1 and CDR2: SGHVS and FNYEAQ. The CDR3 DNA sequence: TGTGCCAGCAGCCCCGTTGGGCGGGGGGCCTACAATGAGCAGTTCTTC. As protein: CASSPVGRGAYNEQFF.

This clonotype has ten or more counts. The rearrangement joins TRBV20-1 to TRBJ2-7, with D tentatively TRBD1 or TRBD2 (5 bases each). V was trimmed by 3 bases and J by 7 bases, leaving 16 bases between them. Germline lookup yields CDR1 DFQATT and CDR2 SNEGSKA (reference sequence). The CDR3 has 13 amino acids. The CDR3 reads CSASRGGSGEQYV. The CDR3, as DNA: TGCAGTGCTAGTCGGGGTGGTTCAGGGGAGCAGTACGTC.

This sequence joins TRBV20-1 and TRBJ2-6, with TRBD2 identical over 10 bases. Germline V CDR1 and CDR2: DFQATT, SNEGSKA (reference sequence). The length of the CDR3 is 19 residues. V shed 1 base, J shed 0 bases, and the junction held 9 bases outside the gene matches. CDR3 amino acids: CSARASGGKENSGANVLTF. The DNA of the CDR3 is TGCAGTGCTAGAGCTAGCGGGGGTAAAGAGAACTCTGGGGCCAACGTCCTGACTTTC.

The chain recombines TRBV10-2 with TRBJ1-1; maybe TRBD1 (6 bases). The CDR3 spans 17 residues. Germline CDR1 reads WSHSY; CDR2 reads SAAADI. V shed 2 bases and J shed 7 bases, with 23 bases lying between them. CDR3: CASSEKLILQGRGEAFF. In nucleotides, the CDR3 is TGCGCCAGCAGTGAGAAGCTTATTCTACAGGGTAGAGGTGAAGCTTTCTTT.

In this sample, this clonotype turned up a few times. The chain couples TRBV13 to TRBJ2-5; TRBD1 or TRBD2 may be the D gene (5 bases each). Germline V gene lookup returns CDR1 PRHDT and CDR2 FYEKMQ (reference sequence). V was shortened by 7 bases and J by 1 base, with 10 bases between the two germline ends. The CDR3 totals 13 residues. The CDR3 nucleotides are TGTGCCAGCACCCCGGGGACCCAAGAGACCCAGTACTTC. Translated: CASTPGTQETQYF.

On this clonotype: Because the CDR3's place on the DNA is in doubt, the DNA is left out and the CDR3 is given as listed by TCRdb. The chain joins TRBV27 to TRBJ1-4; the listed D gene, TRBD1, was not tested against the DNA. Looked up from germline, CDR1 is MNHEY and CDR2 is SMNVEV (reference sequence). The CDR3 extends over 18 residues, inclusive of both ends. The CDR3 spells CASSSSSRVAYRDEKLFF.

The rearrangement uses TRBV28 and TRBJ2-5; D may correspond to TRBD1 or TRBD2 (5 bases each). CDR3 size: 19 residues. Looked up from germline, CDR1 is MDHEN and CDR2 is SYDVKM. Deletions cut 3 bases from V and 2 bases from J, with 25 bases between. The CDR3 sequence: CASSFSGALLVGEQETQYF. For the CDR3, the DNA is TGTGCCAGCAGTTTTAGTGGAGCCCTCTTAGTGGGGGAACAAGAGACCCAGTACTTC.

This clonotype has only a few counts. The genes are TRBV11-2 and TRBJ2-1; TRBD2 is a possible D gene (6 bases). The CDR3 covers 14 residues. V shed 11 bases and J shed 9 bases, with 23 bases lying between them. Germline assignment: CDR1 SGHAT and CDR2 FQNNGV. The CDR3 DNA reads as TGTGCCGCCGACTCCTGGGGGGTATACGGTGAGCAGTTCTTC. Translated, it gives CAADSWGVYGEQFF.

The V gene is TRBV9, the J gene TRBJ2-3; D is perhaps TRBD2 (7 bases). CDR3 length equals 16 residues. Germline V gene data show CDR1 as SGDLS and CDR2 as YYNGEE. Trimming took off 3 bases at V and 1 base at J, with 15 bases between the two ends. Here the CDR3 reads CASSGHGGLGTDTQYF. CDR3 DNA sequence: TGTGCCAGCAGCGGACACGGGGGGCTTGGCACAGATACGCAGTATTTT.

This clonotype occurred once. A read error may produce the germline difference seen at one junction end. The chain recombines TRBV27 with TRBJ2-2; D gene unclear. This CDR3 is built from 12 residues. Germline CDR1 is MNHEY and CDR2 is SMNVEV (reference sequence). In nucleotides, the CDR3 is TGTGTCAGCAGTTTGATCGCCGGGGAGCTGTTTTTT. This sequence encodes CVSSLIAGELFF.

The chain recombines TRBV6-6 with TRBJ1-1; D is unclear. The CDR3 loop spans 14 amino acids. CDR1 is MNHNY, CDR2 SVGAGI, per germline (reference sequence). Trimming removed 2 bases from V and 3 bases from J, with 10 bases in between. CDR3 sequence reads: CASSYASADTEAFF. The CDR3 DNA follows: TGTGCCAGCAGTTACGCTTCAGCGGACACTGAAGCTTTCTTT.

This clonotype was seen ten or more times. The chain joins TRBV7-8 to TRBJ1-2; possible D gene TRBD1, 5 bases. The germline V gene has CDR1 SGHVS and CDR2 FQNEAQ. Trimming took 0 bases from V and 3 from J, leaving 14 bases between them. The CDR3 runs to 16 residues. The CDR3 loop reads CASSLAREGWDYGYTF. CDR3 nucleotide sequence: TGTGCCAGCAGCTTAGCGCGGGAGGGGTGGGACTATGGCTACACCTTC.

V and J are TRBV7-9 and TRBJ2-3, with TRBD2 identical over 10 bases. Trimming removed 5 bases from V and 6 bases from J; junction bases left unmatched: 5. This CDR3 is built from 14 residues. Germline V gives CDR1 SEHNR, CDR2 FQNEAQ (reference sequence). CDR3 residues: CASSTSGGGDTQYF. In DNA, the CDR3 is TGTGCCAGCAGCACCAGCGGGGGGGGGGATACGCAGTATTTT.

The rearrangement links TRBV3-1 to TRBJ2-3, with 9 bases lining up with TRBD2. V gave up 2 bases and J gave up 4 bases; unmatched junction bases: 10. The length of the CDR3 is 17 residues. Germline loops: CDR1 LGHDT, CDR2 YNNKEL (reference sequence). CDR3 sequence: CASSQPSTGGGADTQYF. The DNA for the CDR3 is TGTGCCAGCAGCCAACCCTCGACCGGCGGGGGGGCAGATACGCAGTATTTT.

In its sample, this clonotype was seen a few times. The chain employs TRBV7-9 and TRBJ2-7; possibly TRBD1 for D (5 bases). V lost 3 bases and J lost 2, with 11 bases in between. The CDR3 length is 14 residues. Germline V CDR1 and CDR2: SEHNR, FQNEAQ (reference sequence). The CDR3 DNA is TGTGCCAGCAGCTTTAAGACAGTCCCCTACGAGCAGTACGTC. It codes for CASSFKTVPYEQYV.

This rearrangement joins TRBV6-2 or TRBV6-3 to TRBJ1-4; D gene ambiguous. The CDR3 totals 16 residues. V was pared by 5 bases and J by 5 bases, with 18 bases between. Looked up from germline, CDR1 is MNHEY and CDR2 is SVGEGT. The CDR3 DNA is TGTGCCAGCAGTCAGTCCTCGGAGGGCTTAAATGAAAAACTGTTTTTT. Its protein is CASSQSSEGLNEKLFF.

The CDR3 is CASRDRNYEQYF. CDR3 bases: TGTGCCAGCCGAGACAGGAACTACGAGCAGTACTTC. The chain is built from TRBV27 and TRBJ2-7; perhaps TRBD1 as D (6 bases). The V gene's germline CDR1 is MNHEY and CDR2 SMNVEV (reference sequence). The CDR3 has 12 amino acids. Trimming stripped 8 bases from V and 3 bases from J, with 11 bases between.

The chain couples TRBV9 to TRBJ1-2; perhaps TRBD1 as D (6 bases). Deletions cut 0 bases from V and 6 bases from J, with 15 bases between. CDR1 is SGDLS, CDR2 YYNGEE, per germline. The CDR3 consists of 15 residues. The CDR3 DNA reads TGTGCCAGCAGCGTAGGGACAGACGGGAATGATGGCTACACCTTC. Translation gives CASSVGTDGNDGYTF.

V gene TRBV6-8 combines with J gene TRBJ2-3; either TRBD1 or TRBD2 may fit D (6 bases each). Germline assignment: CDR1 MNHGY and CDR2 SAAAGT. The CDR3 covers 13 residues. The germline V and J ends were trimmed by 11 bases and 4 bases, with 16 bases remaining between them. The CDR3 spells CASRRGRADTQYF. In DNA form, the CDR3 reads TGTGCCTCCCGACGGGGGCGGGCAGATACGCAGTATTTT.

The CDR3 nucleotides are TGTGCCAGCAGTGGGACAGGGGGCTACAATCAGCCCCAGCATTTT. Its translation is CASSGTGGYNQPQHF. The chain carries TRBV2 and TRBJ1-5, with 11 positions matching TRBD1. The CDR3 has 15 residues. The V and J ends lost 4 bases and 3 bases, in that order; junction bases with no gene match: 2. Germline values: CDR1 SNHLY, CDR2 FYNNEI.

The CDR3 DNA follows: TGTGCCAGCATCCACCAGGCTGAAGCTTTCTTT. This translates into CASIHQAEAFF. The J gene is TRBJ1-1, the V gene TRBV6-1; D uncertain. The length of the CDR3 is 11 residues. CDR1 is MNHNS and CDR2 is SASEGT in the germline V gene. V shed 7 bases and J shed 6 bases, with 9 bases lying between them.

This clonotype appeared a few times. This chain uses TRBV5-6 with TRBJ1-1; the D is unclear. V lost 0 bases and J 1 base, leaving 7 bases between the germline ends. The CDR3 extends over 14 amino acids. The germline CDR1 and CDR2 sequences are SGHDT and YYEEEE. The CDR3 DNA reads TGTGCCAGCAGCTTGGTCTACGGGAACACTGAAGCTTTCTTT. Protein product: CASSLVYGNTEAFF.

This clonotype was seen a few times. V is TRBV20-1 and J is TRBJ1-1; 8 bases line up with TRBD1. The CDR3 has 13 residues. Per the germline V gene, CDR1 is DFQATT and CDR2 is SNEGSKA (reference sequence). V lost 7 bases, J lost 5 bases, and 9 bases stayed unmatched. The DNA of the CDR3 is TGCAGTGTTCCGGACAGGGAGGCAACTGAAGCTTTCTTT. It specifies CSVPDREATEAFF.